Presented here are 6 T cell receptor beta chains from one specimen sequenced in a study of T-cell reconstitution after alpha-beta-depleted transplantation in children. Preparing the TCRbeta library involved the use of unique molecular identifiers. Via MiXCR, TCRdb re-called the PCR reads, giving one row per CDR3 protein. The repertoire consists of 200,000 to 250,000 distinct CDR3 sequences, with roughly a tenth occurring once and the leading ten covering 5% to 7%. The sequencing used PBMCs from the stem cell graft donor, collected from the stem cell graft. These receptors all stem from a human donor who donated a stem cell graft to a child with acute lymphoblastic leukemia.

The sample holds a few counts of this clonotype. V gene TRBV2 combines with J gene TRBJ2-7, with TRBD1 matching 10 bases. In germline, CDR1 is SNHLY, CDR2 FYNNEI. J was trimmed by 2 bases and V by 7 bases; bases with no gene match: 5. The CDR3 is 14 residues long. The CDR3 region is CASTRDRGTYEQYF. In DNA, the CDR3 is TGTGCCAGCACCCGGGACAGGGGAACCTACGAGCAGTACTTC. Drawing the rest from reference TRBV2 and TRBJ2-7, the complete variable domain is EPEVTQTPSHQVTQMGQEVILRCVPISNHLYFYWYRQILGQKVEFLVSFYNNEISEKSEIFDDQFSVERPDGSNFTLKIRSTKLEDSAMYFCASTRDRGTYEQYFGPGTRLTVT.

There are a few counts of this clonotype. This chain joins TRBV7-2 and TRBJ2-3, with D perhaps TRBD2 (6 bases). In germline, CDR1 is SGHTA, CDR2 FQGNSA. Trimming left V 5 bases short and J 6 bases short, with 12 bases between. The CDR3 runs 13 residues. CDR3: CASSRDSEDTQYF. In nucleotides, the CDR3 is TGTGCCAGCAGCCGGGACTCAGAGGATACGCAGTATTTT.

This clonotype has at least ten counts. CDR3 nucleotide sequence: TGTGCCAGCAGCGTAGGGGGTAGCAATCAGCCCCAGCATTTT. This encodes CASSVGGSNQPQHF. V and J are TRBV9 and TRBJ1-5; the D is unclear. CDR3 length equals 14 residues. Per germline, CDR1 SGDLS and CDR2 YYNGEE. With 0 bases removed from V and 0 bases from J, the gap between germline ends came to 4 bases.

V usage is TRBV11-2 and J usage is TRBJ1-3; 9 bases fit TRBD1. This CDR3 is 16 amino acids long. V lost 4 bases and J lost 2; bases outside the gene matches: 6. The germline CDR1 and CDR2 sequences are SGHAT and FQNNGV. In DNA form, the CDR3 reads TGTGCCAGCAGCTCCCGCGGGACAGGGACTGGAAACACCATATATTTT. Protein: CASSSRGTGTGNTIYF. The variable domain in full, completed from reference TRBV11-2 and TRBJ1-3, reads EAGVAQSPRYKIIEKRQSVAFWCNPISGHATLYWYQQILGQGPKLLIQFQNNGVVDDSQLPKDRFSAERLKGVDSTLKIQPAKLEDSAVYLCASSSRGTGTGNTIYFGEGSWLTVV.

The chain combines TRBV7-6 with TRBJ2-1; D gene uncertain. The CDR3 is 13 residues long. The germline V gene has CDR1 SGHVS and CDR2 FNYEAQ. Trimming took off 1 base at V and 8 bases at J, with 9 bases between the two ends. CDR3 in amino acids: CASSLGNLDEQFF. In DNA, the CDR3 is TGTGCCAGCAGCTTAGGAAACCTGGATGAGCAGTTCTTC. Full variable domain (outside the CDR3, taken from reference TRBV7-6 and TRBJ2-1): GAGVSQSPRYKVTKRGQDVALRCDPISGHVSLYWYRQALGQGPEFLTYFNYEAQQDKSGLPNDRFSAERPEGSISTLTIQRTEQRDSAMYRCASSLGNLDEQFFGPGTRLTVL.

The rearrangement uses TRBV5-1 and TRBJ2-2, with D unresolved. The CDR3 has 14 residues. The V end lost 3 bases, the J end lost 5 bases, and 11 bases lay between the germline ends. Germline assignment: CDR1 SGHRS and CDR2 YFSETQ. CDR3 region: CASSSSVGTGELFF. The CDR3 DNA is TGCGCCAGCAGCTCGTCAGTAGGGACCGGGGAGCTGTTTTTT.